A single sample is the source of the 8 T cell receptor beta chains below, sequenced in a study of T-cell reconstitution after alpha-beta-depleted transplantation in children. The authors prepared the TCRbeta library with unique molecular identifiers. TCRdb independently ran MiXCR on the PCR reads; one entry per CDR3 protein. The sample lists about 610,000 distinct CDR3 sequences, about 10% occurring once. Sequenced here: PBMCs from the stem cell graft donor, sampled from the stem cell graft. The source is a human donor who donated a stem cell graft to a child with acute myeloid leukemia.

This clonotype appeared many times. The chain couples TRBV4-2 to TRBJ1-2; TRBD1 might be the D (6 bases). The CDR3 consists of 16 residues. V gave up 1 base and J gave up 4 bases, with 16 bases separating them. Germline V gene sequence: CDR1 LGHNA, CDR2 YNFKEQ. The CDR3 DNA is TGTGCCAGCAGCCAAGTCCGGCAGGGGTCAGGCTATGGCTACACCTTC. Translating it yields CASSQVRQGSGYGYTF.

This clonotype was detected only a few times. The rearrangement links TRBV7-9 to TRBJ2-1, with 9 bases lining up with TRBD1. Germline V CDR1 and CDR2: SEHNR, FQNEAQ (reference sequence). This CDR3 region has 16 residues. V shed 2 bases, J shed 6 bases, and the junction held 8 bases outside the gene matches. The CDR3 DNA follows: TGTGCCAGCAGCTTACCCCGGGACAGGGTTGGCAATGAGCAGTTCTTC. Protein: CASSLPRDRVGNEQFF.

This clonotype was recorded many times. The chain carries TRBV20-1 and TRBJ2-3; no firm D call. In germline, CDR1 is DFQATT, CDR2 SNEGSKA (reference sequence). CDR3 length: 11 amino acids. The ends were cut back, 5 bases at V and 6 bases at J, with 9 bases in the middle. CDR3 residues: CSAPAGDTQYF. The CDR3 nucleotides are TGCAGTGCTCCGGCCGGGGATACGCAGTATTTT.

This clonotype was counted a single time. The V gene is TRBV20-1, the J gene TRBJ2-3; D is possibly TRBD2 (6 bases). The CDR3 length is 15 residues. CDR1 is DFQATT and CDR2 is SNEGSKA in the germline V gene (reference sequence). Trimming pared 3 bases from V and 6 bases from J, leaving 19 bases between. The CDR3 loop reads CSASIQAGLGDTQYF. DNA for the CDR3: TGCAGTGCTAGTATTCAAGCGGGCTTAGGGGATACGCAGTATTTT.

This rearrangement joins TRBV6-5 to TRBJ1-1, with 7 bases matching TRBD1. The J segment lost 0 bases and the V segment lost 2 bases, leaving 9 bases of the junction unmatched. This CDR3 spans 17 amino acids. Germline assignment: CDR1 MNHEY and CDR2 SVGAGI. The chain's CDR3 is CASSYPTTGTMNTEAFF. DNA of the CDR3: TGTGCCAGCAGTTACCCAACGACAGGGACTATGAACACTGAAGCTTTCTTT.

This clonotype was seen many times. The chain uses TRBV20-1 and TRBJ1-5; no reliable D call. The CDR3 is made up of 15 amino acids. Trimming shortened V by 0 bases and J by 7 bases, and 16 bases separated the two germline ends. Looked up from germline, CDR1 is DFQATT and CDR2 is SNEGSKA (reference sequence). CDR3 loop: CSARDRGRAGQPQHF. CDR3 nucleotide sequence: TGCAGTGCTAGAGACCGGGGTCGAGCGGGACAGCCCCAGCATTTT.

In DNA form, the CDR3 reads TGTGCCACCAGCAGTGACTATGACAGCCCTTACGAGCAGTACTTC. Amino acids: CATSSDYDSPYEQYF. The V call is TRBV15, the J call TRBJ2-7; D is perhaps TRBD1 or TRBD2 (5 bases each). The germline V gene encodes CDR1 LNHNV and CDR2 YYDKDF (reference sequence). The V and J ends lost 3 bases and 4 bases respectively, with 16 bases between them. This CDR3 region has 15 residues. Complete variable domain (other parts from reference TRBV15 and TRBJ2-7): DAMVIQNPRYQVTQFGKPVTLSCSQTLNHNVMYWYQQKSSQAPKLLFHYYDKDFNNEADTPDNFQSRRPNTSFCFLDIRSPGLGDTAMYLCATSSDYDSPYEQYFGPGTRLTVT.

This clonotype appeared a few times. This sequence joins TRBV5-1 and TRBJ1-2; TRBD1 is a possible D gene (6 bases). The CDR3 is made up of 14 amino acids. CDR1 is SGHRS and CDR2 is YFSETQ in the germline V gene. V was shortened by 4 bases and J by 6 bases, with 16 bases between the two germline ends. The CDR3 coding sequence is TGCGCCAGCAGCGCCGGGGGGGCCTTACATGGCTACACCTTC. Amino acid sequence: CASSAGGALHGYTF.